These T cell receptor beta chains were read from a single sample in a study of blood T cell repertoires in COVID-19. Sequencing used immunoSEQ multiplex PCR; TCRdb keeps in-frame clones, though not all of them. The sample includes approximately 330,000 clones, about 86% of them seen just once. Material for sequencing was PBMCs or T cells enriched from blood (not recorded which). All receptors come from a woman between 40 and 55 years old with acute COVID-19. Each CDR3 is given with its conserved first and last residue. Clone size is shown for a subset of rows, as once, few, many or a class of expanded clone.

TRBJ1-2	TRBV19	.	CASSSGRGLADGYTF
TRBJ1-4	TRBV5-1	.	CASSIGTGVGEKLFF
TRBJ1-4	TRBV10-3	.	CAISESQGAGEKLFF
TRBJ1-3	TRBV19	.	CATATGRYSGNTIYF
TRBJ1-1	TRBV7-9	few	CASSPSRGGDTEAFF
TRBJ1-2	TRBV7-9	.	CASNRQQNRGSNYTF
TRBJ1-2	TRBV28	.	CASSTATGRGHGYTF
TRBJ1-2	TRBV18	.	CASSPNDRAPSF
TRBJ2-1	TRBV28	.	CASTAPAGYNEQFF
TRBJ1-6	TRBV2	.	CASSKIRESYNSPLHF
TRBJ1-5	TRBV19	.	CASSGQLNQPQHF
TRBJ2-5	TRBV18	.	CASCPTRGTQETQYF
TRBJ2-4	TRBV28	.	CASSLAKNIQYF
TRBJ2-2	TRBV25-1	few	CASSAGTGSGGELFF
TRBJ1-6	TRBV18	.	CASSQVGGSPLHF
TRBJ2-3	TRBV6-2/TRBV6-3	few	CASSYYGLREDTQYF